The 30 T cell receptor beta chains given below trace back to one sample, sequenced in a study of beta chain features in type 1 diabetes. The isolated RNA, all of it, was reverse transcribed, so expressed TCRB transcripts were what got sequenced. Method: immunoSEQ multiplex PCR; TCRdb's copy keeps in-frame clones and lacks some. The sample has about 410,000 clones, around 14% seen once. Sequencing used naive CD4+ T cells from blood. These TCRs come from a young man in good health.

This clone showed up just a few times. The chain is built from TRBV18 and TRBJ2-3; no definite D call. This CDR3 is 13 amino acids long. Germline V CDR1 and CDR2: KGHSH, LQKENI. Trimming cost V 2 bases and J 2 bases, with 5 bases left between them. DNA of the CDR3: TGTGCCAGCTCACCAGCTGTCACAGATACGCAGTATTTT. Protein: CASSPAVTDTQYF.

This CDR3 reads CASSLQGSYNSPLHF. The CDR3 DNA sequence: TGTGCCAGCAGCCTCCAGGGGAGCTATAATTCACCCCTCCACTTT. V usage is TRBV9 and J usage is TRBJ1-6; a possible D gene is TRBD1 (6 bases). CDR1 is SGDLS and CDR2 is YYNGEE in the germline V gene. The CDR3 totals 15 residues. V was clipped by 4 bases and J by 3 bases, with 11 bases between them.

A few counts support this clone. The gene calls are TRBV25-1 and TRBJ2-7; D remains ambiguous. Trimming shortened V by 3 bases and J by 0 bases, and 12 bases separated the two germline ends. Germline CDR1 is MGHDK and CDR2 is SYGVNS. The CDR3 spans 15 residues. The CDR3 here is CASSDGHKSSYEQYF. The DNA of the CDR3 is TGTGCCAGCAGTGATGGGCACAAGAGCTCCTACGAGCAGTACTTC.

The rearrangement joins TRBV28 to TRBJ2-7; TRBD1 is a possible D gene (6 bases). The CDR3 is made up of 16 amino acids. Germline V lookup: CDR1 MDHEN, CDR2 SYDVKM. V gave up 7 bases and J gave up 1 base, with 20 bases separating them. This CDR3 is CASTWTAYPLSYEQYF. In nucleotides, the CDR3 is TGTGCCAGCACTTGGACAGCCTACCCCCTGTCCTACGAGCAGTACTTC.

This clone was observed a handful of times. The chain has TRBV5-8 and TRBJ2-1, with D possibly matching TRBD2 (6 bases). There are 16 residues in the CDR3. V lost 6 bases, J lost 4 bases, and 20 bases lay in between. Germline V gene sequence: CDR1 SGHTS, CDR2 YDEGEE. CDR3 bases: TGTGCCAGCACCCGGGAGACGGGGGTACGTTACAATGAGCAGTTCTTC. It specifies CASTRETGVRYNEQFF.

The chain joins TRBV25-1 to TRBJ1-4; 8 nucleotides align to TRBD1. V was pared by 3 bases and J by 1 base, with 10 bases of the junction left unmatched. The CDR3 has 18 amino acids. Germline CDR1 and CDR2: MGHDK and SYGVNS. CDR3 coding DNA: TGTGCCAGCAGTGAGCCCCCGACAGGGGCGGGAACTAATGAAAAACTGTTTTTT. Its protein is CASSEPPTGAGTNEKLFF. The variable domain in full, completed from reference TRBV25-1 and TRBJ1-4, reads EADIYQTPRYLVIGTGKKITLECSQTMGHDKMYWYQQDPGMELHLIHYSYGVNSTEKGDLSSESTVSRIRTEHFPLTLESARPSHTSQYLCASSEPPTGAGTNEKLFFGSGTQLSVL.

This clone turned up a few times. With a much larger clone just one base away, this may be a read error. The rearrangement uses TRBV7-2 and TRBJ2-5, with D unclear. The V and J ends lost 5 bases and 1 base respectively, with 2 bases between them. CDR3 length: 11 residues. Germline lookup yields CDR1 SGHTA and CDR2 FQGNSA. The DNA of the CDR3 is TGTGCCAGCAGCGTCCAAGAGACCCAGTACTTC. This gives the protein CASSVQETQYF. The full variable domain, rest sourced from reference TRBV7-2 and TRBJ2-5, is GAGVSQSPSNKVTEKGKDVELRCDPISGHTALYWYRQSLGQGLEFLIYFQGNSAPDKSGLPSDRFSAERTGGSVSTLTIQRTQQEDSAVYLCASSVQETQYFGPGTRLLVL.

This clone was seen more than once but under ten times. CDR3 sequence: CASSRRIRDPTDTQYF. CDR3 coding DNA: TGCGCCAGCAGTAGAAGAATCAGGGACCCCACAGATACGCAGTATTTT. This rearrangement joins TRBV4-3 to TRBJ2-3; D is perhaps TRBD1 or TRBD2 (5 bases each). V lost 6 bases to trimming and J lost 2 bases, with 18 bases between them. CDR3 size: 16 residues. Germline CDR1 and CDR2: LGHNA and YSLEER.

This chain connects TRBV12-5 to TRBJ1-1; D gene uncertain. The CDR3 consists of 11 residues. Germline CDR1 LGHNT, CDR2 FRNRAP. Trimming took 1 base from V and 3 from J, leaving 0 bases between them. This chain's CDR3 is CASGLDTEAFF. In nucleotides, the CDR3 is TGTGCTAGTGGTTTGGACACTGAAGCTTTCTTT.

CDR3 nucleotides: TGTGCCAGTAGTATAGTGTCCGGGTATGGCTACACCTTC. The encoded protein is CASSIVSGYGYTF. The J gene is TRBJ1-2, the V gene TRBV19; no clear D gene. This CDR3 comprises 13 residues. V was pared by 1 base and J by 5 bases, with 8 bases between. The germline V gene has CDR1 LNHDA and CDR2 SQIVND (reference sequence).

This clone was picked up a small number of times. The chain combines TRBV9 with TRBJ2-1; D may be TRBD2 (6 bases). CDR1 and CDR2 (germline): SGDLS, YYNGEE. V lost 7 bases, J lost 0 bases, and 11 bases lay in between. CDR3 length: 14 residues. The DNA of the CDR3 is TGTGCCAGCGGAGGGACGAGCTCCTACAATGAGCAGTTCTTC. This sequence encodes CASGGTSSYNEQFF.

V and J are TRBV2 and TRBJ1-2; 8 bases map to TRBD1. V lost 7 bases to trimming and J lost 7 bases; unmatched junction nucleotides: 5. CDR3 size: 12 residues. Germline loops: CDR1 SNHLY, CDR2 FYNNEI. As DNA, the CDR3 is TGTGCCAGCACTAGAACAGGGGGTGGCTACACCTTC. It codes for CASTRTGGGYTF.

This clone turned up a few times. This chain joins TRBV27 and TRBJ2-6; D is unresolved. The CDR3 has 15 residues. Germline CDR1 is MNHEY and CDR2 is SMNVEV (reference sequence). Trimming removed 7 bases from V and 2 bases from J, with 12 bases in between. In DNA form, the CDR3 reads TGTGCCAGCAAAAGGTTGGTCGCTGGGGCCAACGTCCTGACTTTC. Translating gives CASKRLVAGANVLTF.

CDR3 sequence (DNA): TGTGCCTGGAGTGAACAGGGAAATCAGCCCCAGCATTTT. This encodes CAWSEQGNQPQHF. The chain carries TRBV30 and TRBJ1-5; TRBD1 might be the D (6 bases). This CDR3 spans 13 amino acids. Per germline, CDR1 GTSNPN and CDR2 SVGIG (reference sequence). The V end was cut by 1 base, the J end by 4 bases, with 8 bases between. Looking up the rest from reference TRBV30 and TRBJ1-5 gives the full variable domain: SQTIHQWPATLVQPVGSPLSLECTVEGTSNPNLYWYRQAAGRGLQLLFYSVGIGQISSEVPQNLSASRPQDRQFILSSKKLLLSDSGFYLCAWSEQGNQPQHFGDGTRLSIL.

This clone turned up a few times. This sequence joins TRBV18 and TRBJ2-3; TRBD2 matches at 8 bases. The J segment lost 6 bases and the V segment lost 2 bases, leaving 10 bases of the junction unmatched. This CDR3 contains 16 residues. Looked up from germline, CDR1 is KGHSH and CDR2 is LQKENI. The CDR3 sequence is CASSPISGSVPDTQYF. The CDR3, as DNA: TGTGCCAGCTCACCAATCAGCGGGAGTGTCCCGGATACGCAGTATTTT.

This clone was found a few times. Written as DNA, the CDR3 is TGCAGCGTTGAACTTCGAGGACAGGGGTTCTATGGCTACACCTTC. It translates to CSVELRGQGFYGYTF. The chain couples TRBV29-1 to TRBJ1-2; 9 nucleotides match TRBD1. This CDR3 has 15 amino acids. CDR1 is SQVTM, CDR2 ANQGSEA, per germline. Trimming cost V 2 bases and J 4 bases; bases outside gene matches: 8.

This clone was counted only a few times. The rearrangement joins TRBV7-9 to TRBJ2-2; TRBD2 might be the D (5 bases). V lost 8 bases and J lost 4, with 14 bases in between. CDR1 SEHNR and CDR2 FQNEAQ come from the germline V gene (reference sequence). The CDR3 covers 14 residues. Here the CDR3 DNA reads TGTGCCAGCGGGATGGAGGCGTTCACCGGGGAGCTGTTTTTT. This codes for CASGMEAFTGELFF.

This clone was detected a few times. V gene TRBV5-1 combines with J gene TRBJ2-3, with D unclear. V was clipped by 1 base and J by 8 bases, with 11 bases between them. The length of the CDR3 is 13 residues. CDR1 SGHRS and CDR2 YFSETQ come from the germline V gene. The CDR3 protein is CASSLLPPGTQYF. The CDR3 region has the DNA TGCGCCAGCAGCTTGCTACCCCCGGGTACGCAGTATTTT.

V usage is TRBV5-4 and J usage is TRBJ2-3; D unresolved. Trimming shortened V by 1 base and J by 4 bases, and 7 bases separated the two germline ends. CDR1 and CDR2 (germline): SGHNT, YYREEE (reference sequence). The CDR3 totals 13 residues. This CDR3 is CASSLRASDTQYF. In DNA, the CDR3 is TGTGCCAGCAGCTTGCGGGCCTCAGATACGCAGTATTTT.

This clone has more than one count but fewer than ten. The rearrangement joins TRBV9 to TRBJ2-5; TRBD2 matches 11 bases. Looked up from germline, CDR1 is SGDLS and CDR2 is YYNGEE. The V segment lost 3 bases and the J segment 5 bases; nucleotides outside the gene matches: 6. This CDR3 spans 15 amino acids. The CDR3 DNA reads as TGTGCCAGCAGCGGTCTAGCGGGAGGTCATGAGACCCAGTACTTC. Protein product: CASSGLAGGHETQYF.

This chain links TRBV9 with TRBJ2-7, with TRBD1 matching 7 bases. This CDR3 spans 14 amino acids. CDR1 SGDLS and CDR2 YYNGEE come from the germline V gene. V dropped 5 bases and J dropped 2; count of bases not matched to a gene: 7. This chain's CDR3 is CASSAGGATYEQYF. As DNA, the CDR3 is TGTGCCAGCAGTGCAGGGGGTGCAACCTACGAGCAGTACTTC.

The chain recombines TRBV6-5 with TRBJ1-2; the match to TRBD1 covers 7 bases. This CDR3 region has 14 residues. The V gene's germline CDR1 is MNHEY and CDR2 SVGAGI. After removal of 7 bases from V and 3 bases from J, the junction contained 8 bases not matched to a gene. The CDR3 protein is CASKEGTADYGYTF. The CDR3 DNA reads as TGTGCCAGCAAAGAAGGGACAGCGGACTATGGCTACACCTTC.

This clone was observed a handful of times. This sequence joins TRBV9 and TRBJ2-3; D unclear. CDR1 and CDR2 from the germline V gene are SGDLS and YYNGEE. With 0 bases removed from V and 3 bases from J, the gap between germline ends came to 8 bases. The CDR3 is 14 residues long. CDR3: CASSVGGRTDTQYF. The CDR3 DNA sequence: TGTGCCAGCAGCGTAGGCGGTAGAACAGATACGCAGTATTTT.

This clone turned up a few times. The chain links TRBV29-1 to TRBJ2-3, with 8 bases fitting TRBD2. Germline lookup yields CDR1 SQVTM and CDR2 ANQGSEA. V trimming: 1 base; J trimming: 2 bases; junction bases outside the gene matches: 5. The CDR3 consists of 15 residues. This CDR3 is CSVEVGGVNTDTQYF. CDR3 DNA sequence: TGCAGCGTTGAAGTCGGGGGGGTTAACACAGATACGCAGTATTTT.

The chain has TRBV5-6 and TRBJ2-3; 8 bases match TRBD1. From germline, CDR1 is SGHDT and CDR2 YYEEEE. The CDR3 is 14 amino acids. V lost 6 bases and J lost 2; bases outside the gene matches: 5. The CDR3 loop reads CASTRTGLTDTQYF. CDR3 in DNA: TGTGCCAGCACCCGGACAGGGCTCACAGATACGCAGTATTTT.

The V call is TRBV30, the J call TRBJ2-5; D perhaps matches TRBD2 (6 bases). CDR1 and CDR2 from the germline V gene are GTSNPN and SVGIG (reference sequence). CDR3 length: 11 amino acids. V gave up 8 bases and J gave up 2 bases, with 9 bases separating them. The CDR3: CARGIQETQYF. CDR3 DNA: TGTGCCCGGGGGATTCAAGAGACCCAGTACTTC.

The chain recombines TRBV14 with TRBJ2-3; the match to TRBD1 covers 10 bases. This CDR3 has 15 amino acids. Germline assignment: CDR1 SGHDN and CDR2 FVKESK. V shed 3 bases, J shed 5 bases, and the junction held 5 bases outside the gene matches. The CDR3 here is CASSQGQGSLDTQYF. The CDR3 DNA reads as TGTGCCAGCAGCCAGGGACAGGGGTCTCTAGATACGCAGTATTTT.

This clone was seen a handful of times. V and J are TRBV5-4 and TRBJ2-7, with a weak D call TRBD1 (5 bases). V gave up 4 bases and J gave up 2 bases, with 10 bases separating them. The germline V gene has CDR1 SGHNT and CDR2 YYREEE (reference sequence). This CDR3 is 13 amino acids long. The CDR3 sequence is CASSVGQAYEQYV. The CDR3, as DNA: TGTGCCAGCAGCGTAGGACAAGCCTACGAGCAGTACGTC.

This clone was picked up a small number of times. The genes are TRBV19 and TRBJ2-1; D unresolved. Germline loops: CDR1 LNHDA, CDR2 SQIVND (reference sequence). V gave up 0 bases and J gave up 0 bases, with 9 bases separating them. There are 16 residues in the CDR3. CDR3 DNA: TGTGCCAGTAGTATAGATCGGGTGAGCTCCTACAATGAGCAGTTCTTC. This codes for CASSIDRVSSYNEQFF.

This clone showed up many times. The CDR3 loop reads CAWSGKERSSSYEQYV. The CDR3 nucleotides are TGTGCCTGGAGTGGGAAGGAGCGGTCGAGCTCCTACGAGCAGTACGTC. The chain employs TRBV30 and TRBJ2-7; D is perhaps TRBD2 (5 bases). From germline, CDR1 is GTSNPN and CDR2 SVGIG (reference sequence). Trimming removed 1 base from V and 0 bases from J, with 16 bases in between. This CDR3 contains 16 residues.